The 28 T cell receptor beta chains in this list originate from one sample, sequenced in a study of blood T cells in healthy people across ages. Together with a sample-barcoded 5' primer, a J-beta primer mix was included in a second PCR lasting roughly 6 to 12 cycles. TCRdb re-derived calls from the 5' RACE reads in MiXCR, one entry per CDR3 protein. The data hold 650,000 to 1,000,000 distinct CDR3 sequences, with roughly 35% observed a single time. The sample consisted of blood. Receptors originate from a man aged 18-30 years in good health.

The genes are TRBV7-2 and TRBJ2-4; no firm D call. The germline V gene encodes CDR1 SGHTA and CDR2 FQGNSA. V shed 4 bases and J shed 3 bases, with 7 bases lying between them. The CDR3 loop spans 13 amino acids. CDR3 residues: CASSSRSKNIQYF. In DNA form, the CDR3 reads TGTGCCAGCAGCTCACGGAGCAAAAACATTCAGTACTTC.

The CDR3 loop reads CASSLLQGNTETQYF. CDR3 nucleotides: TGCGCCAGCAGCTTGCTGCAGGGGAATACAGAGACCCAGTACTTC. The chain links TRBV5-1 to TRBJ2-5; D perhaps matches TRBD1 (6 bases). Germline V gene sequence: CDR1 SGHRS, CDR2 YFSETQ. CDR3 size: 15 residues. The V gene lost 1 base and the J gene lost 4 bases, with 14 bases spanning the gap.

V and J are TRBV11-2 and TRBJ2-7, with D maybe TRBD2 (5 bases). Trimming pared 5 bases from V and 2 bases from J, leaving 16 bases between. Germline V gives CDR1 SGHAT, CDR2 FQNNGV. The CDR3 contains 15 residues. This CDR3 is CASSQGGSAAYEQYF. For the CDR3, the DNA is TGTGCCAGCAGCCAAGGCGGTAGCGCGGCCTACGAGCAGTACTTC.

The genes are TRBV6-5 and TRBJ1-2; no reliable D call. CDR1 is MNHEY, CDR2 SVGAGI, per germline. V dropped 2 bases and J dropped 8 bases, with 15 bases sitting between them. The CDR3 has 14 residues. For the CDR3, the DNA is TGTGCCAGCAGTTACGCCCACGGGTCGGAGGGCTACACCTTC. This sequence encodes CASSYAHGSEGYTF.

The chain recombines TRBV7-6 with TRBJ2-5; 10 nucleotides line up with TRBD1. Germline loops: CDR1 SGHVS, CDR2 FNYEAQ. This CDR3 is 17 amino acids long. The V gene end was trimmed by 4 bases and the J gene end by 3 bases; junction bases not matched to a gene: 11. The CDR3 loop is CASSSYADRGREETQYF. CDR3 coding DNA: TGTGCCAGCAGCTCCTACGCCGACAGGGGGCGGGAAGAGACCCAGTACTTC.

The rearrangement joins TRBV12-3 or TRBV12-4 to TRBJ2-3, with 8 bases fitting TRBD1. The ends lost 3 bases at V and 2 bases at J; junction bases unmatched: 7. The CDR3 length is 16 residues. The CDR3 is CASSFPQGAPTDTQYF. DNA of the CDR3: TGTGCCAGCAGTTTCCCCCAGGGGGCGCCCACAGATACGCAGTATTTT.

The chain links TRBV3-1 to TRBJ1-1, with D perhaps TRBD1 (6 bases). CDR3 length: 20 amino acids. Trimming took off 2 bases at V and 3 bases at J, with 28 bases between the two ends. CDR1 is LGHDT, CDR2 YNNKEL, per germline (reference sequence). The CDR3 sequence is CASSQSGHGGQPLYYTEAFF. The CDR3 bases are TGTGCCAGCAGCCAATCGGGCCATGGAGGACAGCCCCTTTATTACACTGAAGCTTTCTTT. Using reference TRBV3-1 and TRBJ1-1 for the parts outside the CDR3, the full variable domain is DTAVSQTPKYLVTQMGNDKSIKCEQNLGHDTMYWYKQDSKKFLKIMFSYNNKELIINETVPNRFSPKSPDKAHLNLHINSLELGDSAVYFCASSQSGHGGQPLYYTEAFFGQGTRLTVV.

This clonotype was observed once. The V and J genes are TRBV6-6 and TRBJ1-2, with no clear D. Germline V gene sequence: CDR1 MNHNY, CDR2 SVGAGI (reference sequence). The CDR3 loop spans 13 amino acids. V was shortened by 2 bases and J by 3 bases, with 7 bases between the two germline ends. The CDR3, as DNA: TGTGCCAGCAGTTACCAACGGGACTATGGCTACACCTTC. The encoded protein is CASSYQRDYGYTF.

Points on this clonotype: At one boundary the junction diverges from the germline segment, which might be a read error. V is TRBV30 and J is TRBJ1-2; D is perhaps TRBD1 (6 bases). Germline values: CDR1 GTSNPN, CDR2 SVGIG (reference sequence). The CDR3 sequence is 13 residues long. The CDR3 spells CARSLQGIKGYTF. The CDR3 coding sequence is TGTGCCCGGAGCCTCCAGGGGATAAAGGGCTACACCTTC.

CDR3 sequence (DNA): TGTGCCAGCAGCGCTAGCGGGGCCTACAATGAGCAGTTCTTC. Protein product: CASSASGAYNEQFF. This chain connects TRBV28 to TRBJ2-1, with 9 bases lining up with TRBD2. Germline CDR1 MDHEN, CDR2 SYDVKM. V shed 6 bases and J 2 bases; nucleotides not matched to a gene: 2. This CDR3 has 14 residues.

This rearrangement joins TRBV4-3 to TRBJ1-1; the D gene is possibly TRBD1 (5 bases). The CDR3 totals 17 residues. Germline values: CDR1 LGHNA, CDR2 YSLEER. V dropped 4 bases and J dropped 0 bases, with 18 bases sitting between them. In DNA form, the CDR3 reads TGCGCCAGCAGCCTCAATGGGGGGACCGACTTGAACACTGAAGCTTTCTTT. This translates into CASSLNGGTDLNTEAFF.

J is TRBJ2-3 and V is TRBV4-2, with D perhaps matching TRBD2 (5 bases). The V end was cut by 4 bases, the J end by 2 bases, with 16 bases between. The CDR3 extends over 16 amino acids. Germline CDR1 reads LGHNA; CDR2 reads YNFKEQ. CDR3 protein: CASSRDWGVNTDTQYF. The CDR3 DNA reads as TGTGCCAGCAGCCGAGATTGGGGAGTCAACACAGATACGCAGTATTTT.

J is TRBJ2-1 and V is TRBV7-2; no firm D call. V lost 1 base, J lost 5 bases, and 12 bases lay in between. The germline CDR1 and CDR2 sequences are SGHTA and FQGNSA. CDR3 size: 15 residues. The CDR3 reads CASSLVYGPNNEQFF. The CDR3 DNA is TGTGCCAGCAGCTTAGTCTATGGGCCCAACAATGAGCAGTTCTTC.

Only a few counts were recorded for this clonotype. The rearrangement links TRBV7-9 to TRBJ2-3; D remains ambiguous. CDR1 and CDR2 from the germline V gene are SEHNR and FQNEAQ (reference sequence). Deletions cut 2 bases from V and 0 bases from J, with 12 bases between. The CDR3 spans 16 residues. The CDR3: CASSLIDSPSTDTQYF. In DNA, the CDR3 is TGTGCCAGCAGCTTAATTGACTCCCCTAGCACAGATACGCAGTATTTT.

The gene calls are TRBV12-3 or TRBV12-4 and TRBJ2-3, with D possibly being TRBD1 or TRBD2 (5 bases each). Trimming shortened V by 5 bases and J by 5 bases, and 14 bases separated the two germline ends. This CDR3 comprises 14 residues. CDR3 residues: CASSQGVREDTQYF. In DNA, the CDR3 is TGTGCCAGCAGTCAAGGGGTCCGGGAAGATACGCAGTATTTT.

A word on this clonotype: A much larger clone lies a single base off, so this may be a read error. No conserved phenylalanine or tryptophan ends this CDR3, so it is likely a read error. V and J are TRBV4-3 and TRBJ2-3; either TRBD1 or TRBD2 may fit D (5 bases each). The germline gives CDR1 LGHNA, CDR2 YSLEER. The CDR3 consists of 15 residues. V lost 1 base and J 2 bases, leaving 10 bases between the germline ends. This chain's CDR3 is CASSQGDGYTDTQYV. The CDR3 bases are TGCGCCAGCAGCCAAGGGGACGGATACACAGATACGCAGTATGTT.

This clonotype was counted only a few times. The CDR3 nucleotides are TGCGCCAGCAGCCTAGATCCGGGACGGGCCTACAATGAGCAGTTCTTC. It codes for CASSLDPGRAYNEQFF. V gene TRBV5-1 combines with J gene TRBJ2-1, with D perhaps given as TRBD1 or TRBD2 (5 bases each). Germline loops: CDR1 SGHRS, CDR2 YFSETQ. The CDR3 loop spans 16 amino acids. Trimming left V 4 bases short and J 2 bases short, with 16 bases between.

The rearrangement uses TRBV27 and TRBJ1-2; D gene ambiguous. With 3 bases removed from V and 9 bases from J, the gap between germline ends came to 8 bases. From germline, CDR1 is MNHEY and CDR2 SMNVEV (reference sequence). The length of the CDR3 is 11 residues. CDR3 amino acids: CASSFGLSYTF. The CDR3 region has the DNA TGTGCCAGCAGTTTCGGCCTCAGCTACACCTTC.

J is TRBJ2-2 and V is TRBV5-1, with D perhaps TRBD1 (6 bases). CDR1 is SGHRS, CDR2 YFSETQ, per germline. The CDR3 length is 14 residues. The ends were cut back, 0 bases at V and 6 bases at J, with 9 bases in the middle. The CDR3 loop reads CASSLVQGSGELFF. CDR3 DNA: TGCGCCAGCAGCTTGGTACAGGGTTCCGGGGAGCTGTTTTTT.

This sequence joins TRBV25-1 and TRBJ1-1; tentative D call: TRBD1 (6 bases). The CDR3 sequence is 13 residues long. Germline V gene data show CDR1 as MGHDK and CDR2 as SYGVNS. Deletions cut 7 bases from V and 8 bases from J, with 17 bases between. CDR3 sequence: CASTPGQTVEAFF. CDR3 DNA sequence: TGTGCCAGCACCCCCGGACAGACCGTCGAAGCTTTCTTT.

This chain uses TRBV7-2 with TRBJ2-2, with D tentatively TRBD2 (7 bases). The CDR3 is 14 amino acids. Trimming cost V 3 bases and J 7 bases, with 12 bases left between them. Germline CDR1 reads SGHTA; CDR2 reads FQGNSA. The CDR3 DNA reads TGTGCCAGCAGCTTGGGGGGGGCGGACGGGGAGCTGTTTTTT. Amino acid sequence: CASSLGGADGELFF. The whole variable domain, remainder taken from reference TRBV7-2 and TRBJ2-2, is GAGVSQSPSNKVTEKGKDVELRCDPISGHTALYWYRQSLGQGLEFLIYFQGNSAPDKSGLPSDRFSAERTGGSVSTLTIQRTQQEDSAVYLCASSLGGADGELFFGEGSRLTVL.

The J gene is TRBJ2-5, the V gene TRBV5-1; possible D gene TRBD1, 5 bases. The ends were cut back, 2 bases at V and 11 bases at J, with 19 bases in the middle. CDR3 length: 14 amino acids. Germline V lookup: CDR1 SGHRS, CDR2 YFSETQ. Here the CDR3 reads CASSLDGARDEQYF. CDR3 DNA sequence: TGCGCCAGCAGCTTAGATGGGGCCAGGGATGAGCAGTACTTC.

This chain connects TRBV6-5 to TRBJ1-5, with 7 bases lining up with TRBD1. This CDR3 contains 15 residues. V was clipped by 0 bases and J by 9 bases; unmatched bases: 8. Germline assignment: CDR1 MNHEY and CDR2 SVGAGI. The CDR3 loop is CASSYSTQGSGPQHF. In DNA form, the CDR3 reads TGTGCCAGCAGTTACTCGACACAGGGGTCTGGGCCCCAGCATTTT.

The chain combines TRBV20-1 with TRBJ2-5, with TRBD2 matching over 11 bases. The CDR3 sequence is 17 residues long. The junction had 8 bases not matched to a gene; V was cut back by 0 bases and J by 2 bases. Germline V lookup: CDR1 DFQATT, CDR2 SNEGSKA (reference sequence). The CDR3 nucleotides are TGCAGTGCTAGAGATCCAGGACTAGCGGGTACTCAAGAGACCCAGTACTTC. It codes for CSARDPGLAGTQETQYF.

The chain uses TRBV20-1 and TRBJ2-1; D may match TRBD1 or TRBD2 (5 bases each). Trimming took 1 base from V and 9 from J, leaving 16 bases between them. Germline lookup yields CDR1 DFQATT and CDR2 SNEGSKA (reference sequence). The CDR3 loop spans 14 amino acids. The CDR3 loop is CSARGPGPMGEQFF. As DNA, the CDR3 is TGCAGTGCTAGAGGCCCGGGACCCATGGGTGAGCAGTTCTTC.

The V and J genes are TRBV28 and TRBJ2-3; D unresolved. The CDR3 is 14 amino acids. V was clipped by 7 bases and J by 4 bases, with 15 bases between them. CDR1 and CDR2 (germline): MDHEN, SYDVKM. The CDR3 region is CASKLAARADTQYF. For the CDR3, the DNA is TGTGCCAGCAAGTTGGCCGCCCGGGCAGATACGCAGTATTTT.

This clonotype was seen a handful of times. J is TRBJ2-3 and V is TRBV7-2; perhaps TRBD1 as D (6 bases). The CDR3 has 12 residues. Between the trimmed V and J ends, which lost 5 bases and 11 bases, there was a span of 14 bases. Germline CDR1 reads SGHTA; CDR2 reads FQGNSA. This CDR3 is CASSRREGGQYF. CDR3 bases: TGTGCCAGCAGCAGAAGAGAAGGGGGGCAGTATTTT. The whole variable domain, filled in from reference TRBV7-2 and TRBJ2-3, reads GAGVSQSPSNKVTEKGKDVELRCDPISGHTALYWYRQSLGQGLEFLIYFQGNSAPDKSGLPSDRFSAERTGGSVSTLTIQRTQQEDSAVYLCASSRREGGQYFGPGTRLTVL.

The gene calls are TRBV20-1 and TRBJ2-2; D is undetermined. V lost 3 bases and J 1 base, leaving 6 bases between the germline ends. CDR3 length equals 13 residues. Germline values: CDR1 DFQATT, CDR2 SNEGSKA (reference sequence). CDR3 protein: CSARPLNTGELFF. The CDR3 DNA reads TGCAGTGCTAGGCCTTTGAACACCGGGGAGCTGTTTTTT.